This T cell receptor beta chain is drawn from a study of identical twins. Trimming cost V 3 bases and J 5 bases; bases outside gene matches: 9. In germline, CDR1 is ENHRY, CDR2 SYGVKD. The CDR3 totals 18 residues. One entry per CDR3 protein results from TCRdb running MiXCR on the 5' RACE reads. The repertoire consists of more than 400,000 distinct CDR3 sequences, with nearly 15% occurring once and the leading ten covering about 0.47%. The same specimen was also included in a second study, on yellow fever vaccine responses in identical twins.

The TCR was taken from a woman aged 18-30 years in good health. The sequencing sample was made of CD4+ T cells sorted from blood. The chain combines TRBV10-3 with TRBJ2-2; 13 bases are shared with TRBD2. CDR3 nucleotide sequence: TGTGCCATCAGTGATCCACTAGCGGGAGGGCCAGGTACCGGGGAGCTGTTTTTT. This codes for CAISDPLAGGPGTGELFF.